This is a list of T cell receptor beta chains from one sample in a study of OX40 agonist ivuxolimab in advanced cancers. Clones were sequenced by immunoSEQ multiplex PCR, and TCRdb holds only the in-frame ones, with some missing. The table lists about 97,000 clones, about 86% of them singletons, with roughly 5.5% in the top ten. This specimen was CD4+ or CD8+ T cells sorted from blood, taken in a trial of the OX40 agonist ivuxolimab. These receptors originate from an adult with an advanced solid tumor such as melanoma, head and neck, liver or kidney cancer. CDR3s leave out the opening cysteine and the closing phenylalanine or tryptophan. The size entry is marked missing in some rows and otherwise reads once, few, many or a size class.

V gene	clone size	J gene	CDR3 protein
TRBV30	.	TRBJ2-7	AWSVRQGTYEQY
TRBV30	.	TRBJ1-1	AWRETIQRASTEAF
TRBV5-6	.	TRBJ1-1	ASSLERAGGTEAF
TRBV6-5	.	TRBJ1-2	ASSPEGVYGYT
TRBV27	.	TRBJ2-7	ASSFRTGYEQY
TRBV7-9	.	TRBJ2-1	ASSLADEQF
TRBV11-3	once	TRBJ2-5	ASSSPRGTSGGSGAQY
TRBV19	.	TRBJ2-5	ASRRHIRDGKETQY
TRBV9	.	TRBJ2-3	ASSRLAGGPIRTDTQY
TRBV9	.	TRBJ2-7	ASSVAETAYEQY
TRBV10-3	once	.	AIGLEAYEQY
TRBV21-1	.	TRBJ1-4	ASSKGTGDEKLF
TRBV27	.	TRBJ2-7	ASSRTSGGHGLHEQY
TRBV11-3	.	TRBJ2-5	ASSLGAGLAGARETQY
TRBV4-3	.	TRBJ2-5	ASSQDWGYQETQY
TRBV6-1	.	TRBJ2-7	ASRRGMSSYEQY
TRBV30	once	TRBJ2-7	AWSVGDEQY
TRBV2	.	TRBJ1-1	ASSGQGMNTEAF
TRBV7-2	.	TRBJ2-3	ASSQEIVRADTQY
TRBV7-3	.	TRBJ1-1	ASSLIGTLPHTEAF
TRBV30	.	TRBJ2-7	AWTKGFAHEQY
TRBV18	.	TRBJ2-5	ASSPPNRGEETQY
TRBV6-1	.	TRBJ1-4	ASSEARQREKLF
TRBV18	.	TRBJ2-1	ASSPPGGNEQF
TRBV27	.	TRBJ2-4	ASRNPRDRGAKNIQY